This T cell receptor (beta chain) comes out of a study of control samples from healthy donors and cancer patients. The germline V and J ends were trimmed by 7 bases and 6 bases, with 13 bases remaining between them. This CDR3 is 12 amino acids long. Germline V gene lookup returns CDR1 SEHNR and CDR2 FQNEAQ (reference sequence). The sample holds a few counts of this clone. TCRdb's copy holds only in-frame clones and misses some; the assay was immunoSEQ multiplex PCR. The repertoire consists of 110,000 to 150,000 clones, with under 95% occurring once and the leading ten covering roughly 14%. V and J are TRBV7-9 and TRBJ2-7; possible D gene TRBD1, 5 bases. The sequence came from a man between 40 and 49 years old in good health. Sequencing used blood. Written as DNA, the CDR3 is TGTGCCAGCACTAGGGCAGGGCTCGAGCAGTACTTC. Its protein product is CASTRAGLEQYF.